This T cell receptor (beta chain) derives from a study of shared clonotypes between healthy human individuals. Regarding the study as a whole: It was expected that sequencing depth would affect clonotype sharing among donors.

Produced via immunoSEQ multiplex PCR; TCRdb's table is partial and in-frame only. The sample shows 700,000 to 950,000 clones, 90% to 98% of them seen only once. Terminally differentiated effector memory CD45RA+ cells were left out of the naive CD8 fraction, which was CD45RO-negative and positively selected for CCR7. As concerns this clone: Its antigen is unknown. Other DNA sequences from this sample encode an identical CDR3 as well.

There are 13 residues in the CDR3. Germline V gene sequence: CDR1 GTSNPN, CDR2 SVGIG (reference sequence). Between the trimmed V and J ends, which lost 0 bases and 3 bases, there was a span of 9 bases. The source material was naive CD8+ T cells sorted from blood. V and J are TRBV30 and TRBJ2-7, with unresolved D. The TCR sequence derives from a man in his thirties or forties in good health. In DNA form, the CDR3 reads TGTGCCTGGAGTGTGGGTCCCGGCTACGAGCAGTACTTC. Translating it yields CAWSVGPGYEQYF.